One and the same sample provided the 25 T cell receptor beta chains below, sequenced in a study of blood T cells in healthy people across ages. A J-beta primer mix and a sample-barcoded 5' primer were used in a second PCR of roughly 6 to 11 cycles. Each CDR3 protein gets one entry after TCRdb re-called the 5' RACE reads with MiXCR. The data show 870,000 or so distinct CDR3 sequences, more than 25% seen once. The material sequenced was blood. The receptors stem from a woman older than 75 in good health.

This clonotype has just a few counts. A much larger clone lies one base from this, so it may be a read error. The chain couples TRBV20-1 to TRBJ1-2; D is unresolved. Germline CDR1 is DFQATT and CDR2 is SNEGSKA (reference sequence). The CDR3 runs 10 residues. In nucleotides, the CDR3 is TGCAGTGCTGGAGAATATGGCTACACCTTC. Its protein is CSAGEYGYTF.

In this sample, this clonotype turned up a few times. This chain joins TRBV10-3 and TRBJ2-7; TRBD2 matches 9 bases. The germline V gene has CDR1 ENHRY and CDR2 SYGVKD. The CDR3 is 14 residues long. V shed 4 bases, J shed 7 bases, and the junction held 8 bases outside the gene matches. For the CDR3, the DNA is TGTGCCATCAGTGCCAGCGGGGGGCCCAATGAGCAGTACTTC. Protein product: CAISASGGPNEQYF.

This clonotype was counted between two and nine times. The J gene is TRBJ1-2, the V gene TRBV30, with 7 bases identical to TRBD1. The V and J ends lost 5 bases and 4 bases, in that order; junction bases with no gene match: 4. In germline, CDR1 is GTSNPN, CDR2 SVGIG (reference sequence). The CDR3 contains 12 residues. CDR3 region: CAWAGGSYGYTF. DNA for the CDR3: TGTGCCTGGGCAGGGGGTAGCTATGGCTACACCTTC.

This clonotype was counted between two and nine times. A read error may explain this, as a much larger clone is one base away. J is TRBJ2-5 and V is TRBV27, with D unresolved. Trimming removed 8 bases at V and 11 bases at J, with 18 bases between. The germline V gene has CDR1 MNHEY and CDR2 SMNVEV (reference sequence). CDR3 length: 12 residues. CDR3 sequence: CASREFTNEQYF. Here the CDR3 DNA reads TGTGCCAGCCGCGAGTTTACGAATGAGCAGTACTTC.

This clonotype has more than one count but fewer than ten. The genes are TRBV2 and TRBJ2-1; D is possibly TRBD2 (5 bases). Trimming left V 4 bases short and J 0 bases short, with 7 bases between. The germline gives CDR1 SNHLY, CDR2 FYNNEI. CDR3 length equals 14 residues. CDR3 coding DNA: TGTGCCAGCAGTGGGACTTTCTCCTACAATGAGCAGTTCTTC. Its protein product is CASSGTFSYNEQFF.

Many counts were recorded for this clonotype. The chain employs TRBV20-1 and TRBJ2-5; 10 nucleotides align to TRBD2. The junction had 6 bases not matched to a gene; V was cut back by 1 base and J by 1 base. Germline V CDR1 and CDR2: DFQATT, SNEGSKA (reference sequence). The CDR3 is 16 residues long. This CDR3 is CSARGLAGAFQETQYF. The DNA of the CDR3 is TGCAGTGCTAGAGGGCTAGCGGGGGCCTTCCAAGAGACCCAGTACTTC.

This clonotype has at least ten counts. The CDR3 reads CASSQAPPGTGTDTQYF. DNA for the CDR3: TGCGCCAGCAGCCAAGCTCCACCCGGGACAGGCACAGATACGCAGTATTTT. The rearrangement joins TRBV4-3 to TRBJ2-3; 7 bases line up with TRBD1. The trim removed 1 base at V and 1 base at J, leaving 8 bases unmatched. CDR1 is LGHNA and CDR2 is YSLEER in the germline V gene. This CDR3 is built from 17 residues.

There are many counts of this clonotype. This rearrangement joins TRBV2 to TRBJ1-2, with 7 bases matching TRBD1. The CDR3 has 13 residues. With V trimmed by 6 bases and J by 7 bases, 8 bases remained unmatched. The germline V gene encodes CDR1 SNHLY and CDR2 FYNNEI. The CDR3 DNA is TGTGCCAGCAGGGGACAGTTATTCATTGGCTACACCTTC. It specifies CASRGQLFIGYTF.

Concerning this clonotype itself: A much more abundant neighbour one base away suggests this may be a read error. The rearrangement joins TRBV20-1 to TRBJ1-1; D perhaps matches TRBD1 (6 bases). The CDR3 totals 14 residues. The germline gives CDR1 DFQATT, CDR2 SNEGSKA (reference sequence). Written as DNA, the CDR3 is TGCAGTGCTAGGGCCGCAGGGGCGTACACTGACGCTTTCTTT. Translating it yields CSARAAGAYTDAFF.

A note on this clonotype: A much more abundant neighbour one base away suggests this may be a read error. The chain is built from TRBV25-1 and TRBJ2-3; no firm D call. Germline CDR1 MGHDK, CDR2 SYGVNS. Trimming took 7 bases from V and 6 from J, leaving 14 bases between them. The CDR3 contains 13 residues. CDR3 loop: CASTKSKGDTQYF. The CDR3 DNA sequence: TGTGCCAGCACGAAAAGCAAAGGGGATACGCAGTATTTT.

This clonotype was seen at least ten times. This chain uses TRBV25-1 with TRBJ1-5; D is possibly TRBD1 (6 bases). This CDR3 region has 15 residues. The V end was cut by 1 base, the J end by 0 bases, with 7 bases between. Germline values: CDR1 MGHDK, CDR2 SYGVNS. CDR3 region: CASSESGVSNQPQHF. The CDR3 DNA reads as TGTGCCAGCAGTGAATCAGGGGTTAGCAATCAGCCCCAGCATTTT.

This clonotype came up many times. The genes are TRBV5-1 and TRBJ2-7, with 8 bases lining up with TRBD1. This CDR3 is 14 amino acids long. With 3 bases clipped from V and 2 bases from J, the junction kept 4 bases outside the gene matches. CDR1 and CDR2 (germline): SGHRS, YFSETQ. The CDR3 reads CASSSSGQAYEQYF. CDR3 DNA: TGCGCCAGCAGCTCCTCGGGACAGGCCTACGAGCAGTACTTC.

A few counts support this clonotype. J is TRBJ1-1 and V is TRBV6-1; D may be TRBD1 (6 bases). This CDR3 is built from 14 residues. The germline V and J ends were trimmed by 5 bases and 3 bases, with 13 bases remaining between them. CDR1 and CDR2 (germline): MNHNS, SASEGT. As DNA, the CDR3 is TGTGCCAGCAGTACGACAGGCTCACACACTGAAGCTTTCTTT. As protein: CASSTTGSHTEAFF.

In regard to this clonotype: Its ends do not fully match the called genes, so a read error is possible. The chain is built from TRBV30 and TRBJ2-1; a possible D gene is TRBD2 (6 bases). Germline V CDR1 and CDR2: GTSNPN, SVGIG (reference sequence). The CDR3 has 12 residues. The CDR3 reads CAWKGLSNVQFF. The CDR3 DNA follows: TGTGCCTGGAAGGGACTTTCCAATGTGCAGTTCTTC.

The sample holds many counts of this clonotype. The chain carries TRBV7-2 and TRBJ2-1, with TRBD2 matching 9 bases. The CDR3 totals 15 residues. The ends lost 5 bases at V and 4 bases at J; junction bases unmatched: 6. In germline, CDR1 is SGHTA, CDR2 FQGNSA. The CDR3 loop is CASSRSGGPYNEQFF. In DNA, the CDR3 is TGTGCCAGCAGCCGTAGCGGGGGACCATACAATGAGCAGTTCTTC.

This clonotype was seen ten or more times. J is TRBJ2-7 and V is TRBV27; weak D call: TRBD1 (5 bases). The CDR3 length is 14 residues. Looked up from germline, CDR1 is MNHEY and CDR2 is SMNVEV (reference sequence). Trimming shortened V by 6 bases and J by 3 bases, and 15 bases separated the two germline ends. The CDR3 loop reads CASSITQGLYEQYF. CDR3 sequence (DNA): TGTGCCAGCAGCATCACCCAGGGTCTCTACGAGCAGTACTTC.

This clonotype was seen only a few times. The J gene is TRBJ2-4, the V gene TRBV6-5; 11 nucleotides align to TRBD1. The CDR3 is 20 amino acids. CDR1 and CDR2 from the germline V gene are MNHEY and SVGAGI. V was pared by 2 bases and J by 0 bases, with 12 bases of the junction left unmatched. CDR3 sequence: CASSYPAGQGASLAKNIQYF. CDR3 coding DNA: TGTGCCAGCAGTTACCCTGCTGGACAGGGGGCCTCACTAGCCAAAAACATTCAGTACTTC.

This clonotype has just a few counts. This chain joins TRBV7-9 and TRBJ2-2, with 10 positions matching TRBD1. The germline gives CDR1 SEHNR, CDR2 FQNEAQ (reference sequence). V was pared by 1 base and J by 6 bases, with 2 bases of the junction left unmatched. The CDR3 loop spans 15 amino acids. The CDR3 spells CASSLETGGPGELFF. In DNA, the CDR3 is TGTGCCAGCAGCTTAGAGACAGGGGGCCCCGGGGAGCTGTTTTTT.

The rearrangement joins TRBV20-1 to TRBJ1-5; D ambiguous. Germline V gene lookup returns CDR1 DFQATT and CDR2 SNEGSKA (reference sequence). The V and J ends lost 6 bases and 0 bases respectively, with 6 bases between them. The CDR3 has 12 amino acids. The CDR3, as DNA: TGCAGTGCGCTCTATAGCAATCAGCCCCAGCATTTT. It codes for CSALYSNQPQHF.

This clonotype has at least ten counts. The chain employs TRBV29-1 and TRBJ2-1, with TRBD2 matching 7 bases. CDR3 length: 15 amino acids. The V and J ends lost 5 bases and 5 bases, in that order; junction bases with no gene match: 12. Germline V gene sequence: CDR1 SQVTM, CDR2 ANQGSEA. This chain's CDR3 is CSVRLLGGDHNEQFF. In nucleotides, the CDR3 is TGCAGCGTTCGTCTTTTGGGGGGGGATCACAATGAGCAGTTCTTC.

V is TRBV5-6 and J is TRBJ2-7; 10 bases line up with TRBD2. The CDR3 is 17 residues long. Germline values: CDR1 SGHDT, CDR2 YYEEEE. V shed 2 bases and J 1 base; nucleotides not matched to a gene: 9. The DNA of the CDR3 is TGTGCCAGCAGCTTATCGAGAGCGGGGGGGGATTCCTACGAGCAGTACTTC. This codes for CASSLSRAGGDSYEQYF.

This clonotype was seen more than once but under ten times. The CDR3 DNA follows: TGTGCCAGCAGCCACCCAAAAGGGAACAGGGGAAGGGGCGGGGAGCTGTTTTTT. Translated: CASSHPKGNRGRGGELFF. The chain couples TRBV7-2 to TRBJ2-2; 7 nucleotides match TRBD1. The CDR3 covers 18 residues. Losses at the gene ends were 5 bases for V and 7 bases for J; bases not matched to a gene: 19. Germline values: CDR1 SGHTA, CDR2 FQGNSA.

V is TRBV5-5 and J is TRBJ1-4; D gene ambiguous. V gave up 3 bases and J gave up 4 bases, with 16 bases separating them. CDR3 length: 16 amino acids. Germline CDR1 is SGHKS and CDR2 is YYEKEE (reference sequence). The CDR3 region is CASSWRRAGLNEKLFF. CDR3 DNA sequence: TGTGCCAGCAGCTGGAGGAGGGCAGGCCTTAATGAAAAACTGTTTTTT.

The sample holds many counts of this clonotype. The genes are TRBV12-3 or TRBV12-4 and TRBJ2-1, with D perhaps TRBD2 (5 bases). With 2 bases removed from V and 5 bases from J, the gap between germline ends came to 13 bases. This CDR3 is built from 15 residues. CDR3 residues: CASSLSGNRHNEQFF. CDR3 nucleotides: TGTGCCAGCAGTTTAAGCGGAAATAGACACAATGAGCAGTTCTTC.

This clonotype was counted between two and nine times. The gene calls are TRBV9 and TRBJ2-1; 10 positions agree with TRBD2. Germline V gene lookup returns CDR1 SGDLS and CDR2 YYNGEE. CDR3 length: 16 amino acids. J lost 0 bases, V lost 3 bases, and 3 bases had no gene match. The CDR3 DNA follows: TGTGCCAGCAGCGATCTAGCGGGGGCCTCCTACAATGAGCAGTTCTTC. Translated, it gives CASSDLAGASYNEQFF.